This T cell receptor beta chain is from a study of CD8 T cells in Susac syndrome. TCR beta was sequenced from blood CD8+ and CD4+ T cells. Germline CDR1 MDHEN, CDR2 SYDVKM. The V end was cut by 8 bases, the J end by 3 bases, with 11 bases between. CDR3 length: 13 residues. It was with random hexamers that about 0.45 to 1 ug RNA was reverse transcribed. MiXCR, applied by TCRdb to the immunoSEQ multiplex PCR reads, yields one record per CDR3 protein. Among about 300,000 distinct CDR3 sequences listed, roughly 85% were seen once. This chain joins TRBV28 and TRBJ1-5; maybe TRBD1 (6 bases). The sequenced material came from CD8+ T cells from PBMCs. The sequence was collected from a human donor with multiple sclerosis. CDR3 DNA sequence: TGTGCCAGCGTAAGGGGGTACAATCAGCCCCAGCATTTT. It codes for CASVRGYNQPQHF.